This is a list of T cell receptor beta chains from one sample in a study of cytomegalovirus exposure and HLA in healthy donors. Profiled with immunoSEQ multiplex PCR; TCRdb holds only in-frame clones, not every one. The data contain 84,000 or so clones, 70% to 80% of them singletons. Input material: PBMCs. Receptor source: a man between 25 and 39 years old in good health and CMV-seronegative. Each CDR3 is given with its conserved first and last residue. A D gene is named only where the DNA matches it firmly. Only part of the rows carry a size: once, few, many, or a class if the clone is expanded.

- | TRBJ1-2 | - | TRBV9 | CASSAGGSPNSGYTF | TGTGCCAGCAGCGCGGGGGGGTCGCCAAACTCTGGCTACACCTTC
- | TRBJ1-2 | - | TRBV7-9 | CASSRTQAAANYGYTF | TGTGCCAGCAGCCGGACGCAGGCAGCGGCTAACTATGGCTACACCTTC
- | TRBJ1-3 | - | TRBV9 | CASSVGTYSGNTIYF | TGTGCCAGCAGCGTGGGGACTTATTCGGGGAACACCATATATTTT
few | TRBJ2-7 | - | TRBV4-2 | CASSHLYSYEQYF | TGTGCCAGCAGCCACCTATACTCCTACGAGCAGTACTTC
- | TRBJ2-7 | TRBD1 | TRBV7-9 | CASSPGQGSSYEQYF | TGTGCCAGCAGCCCGGGACAGGGAAGCTCCTACGAGCAGTACTTC
- | TRBJ2-7 | TRBD1 | TRBV6-5 | CASSRTGYYEQYF | TGTGCCAGCAGTCGGACAGGATACTACGAGCAGTACTTC
- | TRBJ1-1 | - | TRBV7-8 | CASSLGETEAFF | TGTGCCAGCAGCTTAGGGGAGACTGAAGCTTTCTTT
- | TRBJ2-3 | TRBD2 | TRBV5-4 | CASSLRAGAEDTQYF | TGTGCCAGCAGCTTGAGAGCGGGGGCAGAAGATACGCAGTATTTT
- | TRBJ2-7 | TRBD2 | TRBV10-2 | CASDSGTSSCEQYF | TGCGCCAGCGACTCAGGGACTAGCTCCTGCGAGCAGTACTTC
few | TRBJ2-3 | TRBD1 | TRBV13 | CASSAPLTPGQGKPSTDTQYF | TGTGCCAGCAGCGCCCCACTAACCCCGGGACAGGGAAAACCTAGCACAGATACGCAGTATTTT
few | TRBJ1-2 | - | TRBV4-2 | CASSPSPGEQLSNYGYTF | TGTGCCAGCAGCCCGTCACCAGGGGAACAACTGTCTAACTATGGCTACACCTTC
- | TRBJ1-1 | - | TRBV5-1 | CASRVEGNTEAFF | TGCGCCAGCAGGGTGGAGGGAAACACTGAAGCTTTCTTT
- | TRBJ1-1 | - | TRBV5-1 | CASSLGYTNTEAFF | TGCGCCAGCAGCTTGGGGTACACGAACACTGAAGCTTTCTTT
- | TRBJ2-1 | - | TRBV5-1 | CASSLASRNEQFF | TGCGCCAGCAGCTTGGCCTCCCGCAATGAGCAGTTCTTC
- | TRBJ1-2 | TRBD1 | TRBV4-2 | CASSPKTGDTFGYTF | TGTGCCAGCAGCCCGAAGACAGGGGATACCTTTGGCTACACCTTC
- | TRBJ1-4 | - | TRBV25-1 | CATSQGQLVFF | TGTGCCACCTCGCAAGGACAGTTAGTGTTTTTT
- | TRBJ1-6 | - | TRBV9 | CASSVQDNSYNSPLHF | TGTGCCAGCAGCGTCCAGGACAACTCCTATAATTCACCCCTCCACTTT
- | TRBJ2-7 | - | TRBV15 | CATSRDLGRVYEQYF | TGTGCCACCAGCAGAGATCTGGGCAGGGTTTACGAGCAGTACTTC
- | TRBJ2-1 | TRBD2 | TRBV7-7 | CASSSASGGAINEQFF | TGTGCCAGCAGCTCCGCTAGCGGGGGGGCCATCAATGAGCAGTTCTTC
few | TRBJ2-7 | - | TRBV29-1 | CSVADSNYEQYF | TGCAGCGTTGCGGACAGCAACTACGAGCAGTACTTC
- | TRBJ1-1 | - | TRBV21-1 | CASSKERQNTEAFF | TGTGCCAGCAGCAAGGAACGACAGAACACTGAAGCTTTCTTT
- | TRBJ2-7 | - | TRBV7-2 | CASSLGVSYEQYF | TGTGCCAGCAGCTTAGGAGTCTCCTACGAGCAGTACTTC
- | TRBJ2-7 | TRBD1 | TRBV4-1 | CASSQPGQGYEQHF | TGCGCCAGCAGCCAACCGGGACAGGGCTACGAGCAGCACTTC
- | TRBJ2-3 | TRBD1 | TRBV28 | CASSLLGTVYTDTQYF | TGTGCCAGCAGTTTATTGGGGACAGTATATACAGATACGCAGTATTTT
few | TRBJ2-5 | - | TRBV18 | CASSPPQRRGETQYF | TGTGCCAGCTCACCACCGCAAAGGAGGGGAGAGACCCAGTACTTC
- | TRBJ2-2 | - | TRBV2 | CASSHSGYTGELFF | TGTGCCAGCAGCCACTCGGGATACACCGGGGAGCTGTTTTTT
- | TRBJ1-2 | - | TRBV5-1 | CASTLAGEGYTF | TGCGCCAGCACGTTGGCAGGGGAAGGCTACACCTTC
- | TRBJ2-7 | - | TRBV7-9 | CASSLLSSYTGEQYF | TGTGCCAGCAGCTTATTAAGCTCTTATACGGGCGAGCAGTACTTC
once | TRBJ1-2 | - | TRBV5-8 | CASIRGDYGYTF | TGTGCCAGCATCAGGGGCGACTATGGCTACACCTTC
- | TRBJ1-6 | - | TRBV30 | CAWSVSGGPQSPLHF | TGTGCCTGGAGTGTATCTGGGGGCCCCCAGTCCCCCCTCCACTTT
few | TRBJ2-7 | - | TRBV28 | CASSSGLRGINYEQYF | TGTGCCAGCAGTTCAGGGTTGCGCGGGATTAACTACGAGCAGTACTTC
- | TRBJ2-1 | - | TRBV27 | CASSPTTGNEQFF | TGTGCCAGCAGTCCCACGACTGGAAATGAGCAGTTCTTC
- | TRBJ2-6 | - | TRBV4-3 | CASSQDLGAGANVLTF | TGCGCCAGCAGCCAAGATTTGGGAGCTGGGGCCAACGTCCTGACTTTC
- | TRBJ2-7 | - | TRBV12-2 | CASRYPHGPPEGTSGSGSYEQYF | TGTGCAAGTCGCTACCCCCACGGACCTCCGGAAGGGACTAGCGGGAGTGGGTCCTACGAGCAGTACTTC
- | TRBJ1-2 | - | TRBV14 | CASSQAGQQYGYTF | TGTGCCAGCAGCCAAGCAGGGCAGCAGTATGGCTACACCTTC
- | TRBJ2-1 | TRBD1 | TRBV7-9 | CASSSRQGGISYNEQFF | TGTGCCAGCAGCTCTAGACAGGGGGGGATATCCTACAATGAGCAGTTCTTC
- | TRBJ1-2 | - | TRBV7-9 | CASSLGTSFYGYTF | TGTGCCAGCAGCTTAGGGACTTCCTTCTATGGCTACACCTTC
- | TRBJ2-1 | - | TRBV7-6 | CASSLVAGAHNEQFF | TGTGCCAGCAGCTTAGTGGCGGGGGCCCACAATGAGCAGTTCTTC